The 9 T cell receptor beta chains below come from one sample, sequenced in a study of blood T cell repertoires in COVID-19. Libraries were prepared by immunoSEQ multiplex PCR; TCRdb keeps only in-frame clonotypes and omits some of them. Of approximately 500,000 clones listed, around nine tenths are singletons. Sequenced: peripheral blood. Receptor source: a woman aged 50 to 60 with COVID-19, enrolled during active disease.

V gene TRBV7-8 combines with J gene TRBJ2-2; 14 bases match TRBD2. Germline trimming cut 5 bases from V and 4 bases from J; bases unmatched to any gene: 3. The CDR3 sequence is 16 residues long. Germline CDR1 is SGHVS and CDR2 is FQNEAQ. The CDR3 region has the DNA TGTGCCAGCAGCCTCGGACTAGCGGGGGGCACCGGGGAGCTGTTTTTT. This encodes CASSLGLAGGTGELFF.

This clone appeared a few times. CDR3 DNA: TGTGCCAGCAGCTTACCGACAGGGGGGAACTATGGCTACACCTTC. Its translation is CASSLPTGGNYGYTF. The chain couples TRBV7-9 to TRBJ1-2, with 9 bases that match TRBD1. From germline, CDR1 is SEHNR and CDR2 FQNEAQ (reference sequence). The ends lost 2 bases at V and 2 bases at J; junction bases unmatched: 3. The CDR3 is made up of 15 amino acids.

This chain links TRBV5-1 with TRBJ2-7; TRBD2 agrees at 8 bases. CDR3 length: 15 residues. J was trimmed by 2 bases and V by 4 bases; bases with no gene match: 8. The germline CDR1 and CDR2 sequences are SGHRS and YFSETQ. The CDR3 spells CASSEVSGAAYEQYF. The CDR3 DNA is TGCGCCAGCAGCGAGGTTAGCGGGGCTGCCTACGAGCAGTACTTC.

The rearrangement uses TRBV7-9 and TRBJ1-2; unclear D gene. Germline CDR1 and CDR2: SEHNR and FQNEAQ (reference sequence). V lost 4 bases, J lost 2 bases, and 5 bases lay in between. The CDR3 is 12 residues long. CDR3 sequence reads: CASSSENYGYTF. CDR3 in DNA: TGTGCCAGCAGCTCAGAAAACTATGGCTACACCTTC.

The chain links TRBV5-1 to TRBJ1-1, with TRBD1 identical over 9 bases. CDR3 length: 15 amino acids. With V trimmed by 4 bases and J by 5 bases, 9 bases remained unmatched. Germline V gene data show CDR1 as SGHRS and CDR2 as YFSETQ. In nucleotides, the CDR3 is TGCGCCAGCAGCCAAGAACAGGGGGCAGGGACTGAAGCTTTCTTT. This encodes CASSQEQGAGTEAFF.

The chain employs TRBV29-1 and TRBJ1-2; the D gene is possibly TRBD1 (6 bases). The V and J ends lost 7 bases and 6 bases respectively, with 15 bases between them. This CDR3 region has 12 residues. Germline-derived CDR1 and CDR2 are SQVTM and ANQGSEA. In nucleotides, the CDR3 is TGCAGCGCCTTCCCCTCAGGGGATGGCTACACCTTC. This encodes CSAFPSGDGYTF.

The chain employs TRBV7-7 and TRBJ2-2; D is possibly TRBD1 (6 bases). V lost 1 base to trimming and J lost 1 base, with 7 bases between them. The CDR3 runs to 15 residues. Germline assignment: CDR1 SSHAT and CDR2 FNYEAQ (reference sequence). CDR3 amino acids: CASSLGQVNTGELFF. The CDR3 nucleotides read TGTGCCAGCAGCTTAGGACAGGTGAACACCGGGGAGCTGTTTTTT. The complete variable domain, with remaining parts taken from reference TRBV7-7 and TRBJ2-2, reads GAGVSQSPRYKVTKRGQDVTLRCDPISSHATLYWYQQALGQGPEFLTYFNYEAQPDKSGLPSDRFSAERPEGSISTLTIQRTEQRDSAMYRCASSLGQVNTGELFFGEGSRLTVL.

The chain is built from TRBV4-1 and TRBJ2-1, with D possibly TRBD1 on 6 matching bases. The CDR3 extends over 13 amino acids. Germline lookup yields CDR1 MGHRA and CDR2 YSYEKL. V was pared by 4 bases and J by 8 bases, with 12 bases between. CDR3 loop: CASSLTGYHEQFF. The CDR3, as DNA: TGCGCCAGCAGCCTTACAGGGTACCATGAGCAGTTCTTC.

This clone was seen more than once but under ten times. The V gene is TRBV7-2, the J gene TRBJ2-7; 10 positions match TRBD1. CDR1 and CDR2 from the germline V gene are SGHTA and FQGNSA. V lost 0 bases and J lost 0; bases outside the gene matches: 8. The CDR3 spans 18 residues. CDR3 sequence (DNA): TGTGCCAGCAGCTTAGCGGGACAGGGGCCCCCCAGCTCCTACGAGCAGTACTTC. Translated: CASSLAGQGPPSSYEQYF. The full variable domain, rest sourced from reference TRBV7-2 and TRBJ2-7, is GAGVSQSPSNKVTEKGKDVELRCDPISGHTALYWYRQSLGQGLEFLIYFQGNSAPDKSGLPSDRFSAERTGGSVSTLTIQRTQQEDSAVYLCASSLAGQGPPSSYEQYFGPGTRLTVT.